This note documents a single TCR beta chain sequence. The data derive from a study of blood T cell repertoires in COVID-19. In the study overall: Sites across the United States, Italy and Spain contributed samples from acute and convalescent COVID-19. T cells, B-cell-depleted T cells, or PBMCs supplied cDNA or gDNA.

Repertoires were generated with immunoSEQ multiplex PCR, while TCRdb's copy carries only in-frame clones and drops some. The sample gives about 150,000 clones, about 90% of which show up once; about 2.1% is in the top ten. CDR3 length: 20 residues. After removal of 5 bases from V and 6 bases from J, the junction contained 22 bases not matched to a gene. The germline gives CDR1 SEHNR, CDR2 FQNEAQ (reference sequence). Sequencing was done on a sample of peripheral blood. This TCR came from a human donor in a cohort sampled during active COVID-19. The genes are TRBV7-9 and TRBJ2-1, with 10 bases fitting TRBD1. The CDR3 bases are TGTGCCAGCAGCACCTCAACCCGGGACAGGGGACGGACTGAGATCAATGAGCAGTTCTTC. Protein: CASSTSTRDRGRTEINEQFF.